What follows are 26 T cell receptor beta chains derived from one specimen sequenced in a study of blood T cells in healthy people across ages (dated by TCRdb to about 2015). The method was 5' RACE. Sequencing instrument: Illumina HiSeq 2500. A second 7 to 11 cycle PCR used a sample-barcoded 5' primer and a J-beta primer mix. The public reads were quality trimmed at Q25 with fastp and then assembled into clones with MiXCR by TCRdb, keeping productive beta chains. Entries that share a CDR3 protein sequence are merged under the most common genes and DNA. This sample has some 690,000 distinct CDR3 sequences in its table, and about a fifth of those were observed once. Roughly 22% of the sample goes to the ten largest clones. Sequences were obtained from blood. The receptor set was obtained from a man aged 65-85 years in good health.

This clonotype was found a few times. The chain has TRBV20-1 and TRBJ2-5; 7 nucleotides match TRBD2. Looked up from germline, CDR1 is DFQATT and CDR2 is SNEGSKA (reference sequence). CDR3 length equals 17 residues. V trimming: 0 bases; J trimming: 1 base; junction bases outside the gene matches: 11. This CDR3 reads CSARDLTASGFQETQYF. In DNA form, the CDR3 reads TGCAGTGCTAGAGATCTAACGGCTAGCGGTTTCCAAGAGACCCAGTACTTC.

This chain links TRBV7-2 with TRBJ2-2; 15 nucleotides match TRBD2. This CDR3 is built from 18 residues. The trim removed 1 base at V and 6 bases at J, leaving 6 bases unmatched. CDR1 SGHTA and CDR2 FQGNSA come from the germline V gene. The CDR3: CASSLVLGTSGRSGELFF. Here the CDR3 DNA reads TGTGCCAGCAGCTTAGTACTGGGGACTAGCGGGAGGTCCGGGGAGCTGTTTTTT.

This clonotype was observed a handful of times. The chain uses TRBV28 and TRBJ2-7; weak D call: TRBD2 (7 bases). Trimming left V 5 bases short and J 7 bases short, with 15 bases between. The germline V gene encodes CDR1 MDHEN and CDR2 SYDVKM. The CDR3 covers 13 residues. CDR3 residues: CASSTGGPREQYF. The DNA of the CDR3 is TGTGCCAGCAGTACGGGGGGCCCGAGAGAGCAGTACTTC.

The chain has TRBV12-3 or TRBV12-4 and TRBJ1-2, with D unclear. CDR3 length: 14 residues. Deletions cut 7 bases from V and 4 bases from J, with 16 bases between. The CDR3 reads CASTTTSTLYGYTF. CDR3 coding DNA: TGTGCCAGCACTACAACCTCCACCCTCTATGGCTACACCTTC.

This chain joins TRBV27 and TRBJ2-1; D gene unclear. Matching the DNA end better, TRBJ2-5 makes the J call doubtful. Germline loops: CDR1 MNHEY, CDR2 SMNVEV (reference sequence). There are 13 residues in the CDR3. The chain's CDR3 is CASSLVYDETQYF. CDR3 in DNA: TGTGCCAGCAGTTTGGTTTACGATGAGACCCAGTACTTC.

V usage is TRBV6-6 and J usage is TRBJ1-1; no firm D call. There are 14 residues in the CDR3. The V gene's germline CDR1 is MNHNY and CDR2 SVGAGI (reference sequence). V lost 11 bases, J lost 5 bases, and 21 bases lay in between. The DNA for the CDR3 is TGTGCCGGCGGGGAGGCCGCCTTAGGAACTGAAGCTTTCTTT. This sequence encodes CAGGEAALGTEAFF.

The chain recombines TRBV18 with TRBJ1-5; a possible D gene is TRBD1 (5 bases). V lost 0 bases and J lost 4, with 13 bases in between. This CDR3 region has 16 residues. The V gene's germline CDR1 is KGHSH and CDR2 LQKENI. CDR3 DNA sequence: TGTGCCAGCTCACCACCGGGGGAAAGGGCAAATCAGCCCCAGCATTTT. Translation: CASSPPGERANQPQHF.

This rearrangement joins TRBV12-3 or TRBV12-4 to TRBJ2-2; 9 bases line up with TRBD2. J gave up 7 bases and V 4 bases, and 7 bases lay outside the gene matches. The CDR3 totals 15 residues. CDR3: CASSSGLAVYGELFF. CDR3 in DNA: TGTGCCAGCAGTTCGGGACTAGCAGTTTACGGGGAGCTGTTTTTT.

Only a few counts were recorded for this clonotype. The CDR3 region is CASTITVRELFF. DNA of the CDR3: TGTGCCAGCACCATCACCGTACGGGAGCTGTTTTTT. The rearrangement links TRBV12-3 or TRBV12-4 to TRBJ2-2; D gene unclear. Trimming pared 7 bases from V and 9 bases from J, leaving 12 bases between. This CDR3 is 12 amino acids long.

The chain has TRBV18 and TRBJ2-1; 10 bases are a match to TRBD2. Unmatched junction bases numbered 12, after V lost 2 bases and J lost 8 bases. Germline CDR1 is KGHSH and CDR2 is LQKENI. The CDR3 is made up of 17 amino acids. The CDR3 reads CASSPRANSGRLDEQFF. The CDR3 DNA sequence: TGTGCCAGCTCACCAAGGGCCAATAGCGGGAGGCTGGATGAGCAGTTCTTC.

This clonotype was observed a handful of times. The chain links TRBV12-3 or TRBV12-4 to TRBJ1-2; 8 nucleotides match TRBD1. The J segment lost 7 bases and the V segment lost 7 bases, leaving 8 bases of the junction unmatched. This CDR3 is 13 amino acids long. CDR3 residues: CASMRTGSTGYTF. DNA of the CDR3: TGTGCCAGCATGCGGACAGGGAGCACTGGCTACACCTTC.

This rearrangement joins TRBV7-6 to TRBJ2-7, with 7 bases identical to TRBD2. With 6 bases clipped from V and 5 bases from J, the junction kept 7 bases outside the gene matches. This CDR3 spans 13 amino acids. Germline V CDR1 and CDR2: SGHVS, FNYEAQ. This CDR3 reads CASRSGTNDEQYF. Here the CDR3 DNA reads TGTGCCAGCAGGTCCGGGACTAACGACGAGCAGTACTTC.

The chain couples TRBV12-3 or TRBV12-4 to TRBJ1-3; D call uncertain. The CDR3 length is 14 residues. V lost 3 bases and J lost 5, with 11 bases in between. DNA for the CDR3: TGTGCCAGCAGTTTTAGCATCCTCCGAAACACCATATATTTT. Translated, it gives CASSFSILRNTIYF.

V gene TRBV7-2 combines with J gene TRBJ2-5, with 8 bases that match TRBD2. The last part of the DNA fits TRBJ2-1 better; the J call may be wrong. Germline lookup yields CDR1 SGHTA and CDR2 FQGNSA. The CDR3 has 14 amino acids. The CDR3 sequence: CASSSSGLAYEQFF. The CDR3 DNA reads TGTGCCAGCAGCTCCAGCGGACTAGCCTATGAGCAGTTCTTC.

This rearrangement joins TRBV15 to TRBJ1-2; D uncertain. The V end was cut by 5 bases, the J end by 3 bases, with 10 bases between. The germline CDR1 and CDR2 sequences are LNHNV and YYDKDF (reference sequence). The CDR3 is 13 amino acids. In nucleotides, the CDR3 is TGTGCCACCAGCGAAGATCAGGACTATGGCTACACCTTC. The encoded protein is CATSEDQDYGYTF.

J is TRBJ2-5 and V is TRBV7-6; D call uncertain. Germline V gene data show CDR1 as SGHVS and CDR2 as FNYEAQ. V was clipped by 2 bases and J by 0 bases, with 7 bases between them. The CDR3 contains 14 residues. DNA of the CDR3: TGTGCCAGCAGCTTATCCGATTACCAAGAGACCCAGTACTTC. Amino acids: CASSLSDYQETQYF. The whole variable domain, remainder taken from reference TRBV7-6 and TRBJ2-5, is GAGVSQSPRYKVTKRGQDVALRCDPISGHVSLYWYRQALGQGPEFLTYFNYEAQQDKSGLPNDRFSAERPEGSISTLTIQRTEQRDSAMYRCASSLSDYQETQYFGPGTRLLVL.

V usage is TRBV12-3 or TRBV12-4 and J usage is TRBJ2-2, with a tentative D call TRBD1 (6 bases). This CDR3 has 15 amino acids. The V end lost 3 bases, the J end lost 4 bases, and 12 bases lay between the germline ends. CDR3 sequence (DNA): TGTGCCAGCAGTTTCTCAGGGGCGCGCACCGGGGAGCTGTTTTTT. Translated: CASSFSGARTGELFF.

The J gene is TRBJ2-3, the V gene TRBV7-2; 7 bases agree with TRBD2. Germline V gene data show CDR1 as SGHTA and CDR2 as FQGNSA. The J segment lost 0 bases and the V segment lost 8 bases, leaving 14 bases of the junction unmatched. This CDR3 is built from 17 residues. The CDR3 nucleotides read TGTGCCAGCCAGCCCAGAGCGGGACGCACTAGCACAGATACGCAGTATTTT. Translated: CASQPRAGRTSTDTQYF.

The chain combines TRBV30 with TRBJ2-5; 7 bases line up with TRBD2. CDR3 length equals 13 residues. The germline gives CDR1 GTSNPN, CDR2 SVGIG (reference sequence). V dropped 1 base and J dropped 5; count of bases not matched to a gene: 4. The DNA of the CDR3 is TGTGCCTGGAGTGCGGGACTAATTGAGACCCAGTACTTC. Translating it yields CAWSAGLIETQYF.

The CDR3, as DNA: TGTGCCAGCAGCCACATAAGGGGGACACAAGAGACCCAGTACTTC. Its translation: CASSHIRGTQETQYF. The chain couples TRBV11-2 to TRBJ2-5, with D perhaps matching TRBD1 (6 bases). Germline V gene data show CDR1 as SGHAT and CDR2 as FQNNGV. Trimming pared 5 bases from V and 2 bases from J, leaving 15 bases between. The CDR3 runs 15 residues.

This clonotype appeared a few times. The chain links TRBV18 to TRBJ2-5; 9 bases map to TRBD1. Judging by the DNA end, TRBJ2-7 fits better; the J call may be wrong. The germline gives CDR1 KGHSH, CDR2 LQKENI. The CDR3 covers 13 residues. CDR3 region: CASSPRDRVEQYF. Here the CDR3 DNA reads TGTGCCAGCTCACCACGGGACAGGGTCGAGCAGTACTTC.

This chain joins TRBV6-1 and TRBJ1-4; unclear D gene. Germline CDR1 and CDR2: MNHNS and SASEGT. Trimming shortened V by 2 bases and J by 7 bases, and 8 bases separated the two germline ends. The CDR3 has 13 residues. CDR3 coding DNA: TGTGCCAGCAGTGAATCCCGGGGTGAAAAACTGTTTTTT. Protein product: CASSESRGEKLFF.

This clonotype has more than one count but fewer than ten. This chain links TRBV7-6 with TRBJ2-1, with TRBD1 identical over 9 bases. Unmatched junction bases numbered 8, after V lost 5 bases and J lost 9 bases. CDR3 length: 14 amino acids. CDR1 and CDR2 from the germline V gene are SGHVS and FNYEAQ. The CDR3 is CASSGGTGLGEQFF. The CDR3 nucleotides are TGTGCCAGCAGCGGAGGGACAGGGTTGGGTGAGCAGTTCTTC.

V gene TRBV7-8 combines with J gene TRBJ2-5; no reliable D call. This CDR3 contains 12 residues. CDR1 and CDR2 from the germline V gene are SGHVS and FQNEAQ. The V and J ends lost 1 base and 6 bases respectively, with 6 bases between them. CDR3 nucleotides: TGTGCCAGCAGCTTAGGTTGGAAGACCCAGTACTTC. It codes for CASSLGWKTQYF. The full variable domain, its missing parts supplied by reference TRBV7-8 and TRBJ2-5, is GAGVSQSPRYKVAKRGQDVALRCDPISGHVSLFWYQQALGQGPEFLTYFQNEAQLDKSGLPSDRFFAERPEGSVSTLKIQRTQQEDSAVYLCASSLGWKTQYFGPGTRLLVL.

This clonotype appeared a few times. The rearrangement uses TRBV6-5 and TRBJ2-5, with 8 bases fitting TRBD2. Germline V gene data show CDR1 as MNHEY and CDR2 as SVGAGI. V lost 0 bases and J lost 6; bases outside the gene matches: 3. This CDR3 has 14 residues. The DNA for the CDR3 is TGTGCCAGCAGTTACTCGCGGGGGGCCAAGACCCAGTACTTC. Translated: CASSYSRGAKTQYF.

V usage is TRBV28 and J usage is TRBJ2-2, with 7 nucleotides matching TRBD1. Germline CDR1 reads MDHEN; CDR2 reads SYDVKM. The CDR3 has 17 amino acids. The junction had 5 bases not matched to a gene; V was cut back by 0 bases and J by 1 base. CDR3 protein: CASSLWPRTGNTGELFF. The CDR3 nucleotides read TGTGCCAGCAGTTTATGGCCCCGGACAGGGAACACCGGGGAGCTGTTTTTT.